One and the same sample provided the 24 T cell receptor beta chains below, sequenced in a study of Graves' ophthalmopathy and Graves' hyperthyroidism. RNA transcripts were the source from which TCR beta CDR3 regions were amplified. HTBI primers served in a first-round RT-PCR, which a second-round multiplex PCR followed. From the multiplex PCR reads, TCRdb called clonotypes with MiXCR, one entry per CDR3 protein. The sample has about 1.1 million distinct CDR3 sequences; about 38% are singletons. The specimen was peripheral blood or thyroid tissue (not recorded which). The receptor source for this set is an adult man with Graves' hyperthyroidism.

This clonotype appeared a few times. The V call is TRBV5-8, the J call TRBJ1-2, with D uncertain. There are 15 residues in the CDR3. Trimming removed 0 bases at V and 5 bases at J, with 14 bases between. Germline V gene lookup returns CDR1 SGHTS and CDR2 YDEGEE. CDR3 amino acids: CASSLAMAGAYGYTF. CDR3 in DNA: TGTGCCAGCAGCTTGGCTATGGCTGGAGCTTATGGCTACACCTTC.

This clonotype was detected ten times or more. The rearrangement joins TRBV7-8 to TRBJ2-7, with 7 bases fitting TRBD1. The CDR3 has 17 amino acids. The germline V gene has CDR1 SGHVS and CDR2 FQNEAQ. V trimming: 5 bases; J trimming: 6 bases; junction bases outside the gene matches: 19. CDR3 region: CASSPRTLTGFHPEQYF. Here the CDR3 DNA reads TGTGCCAGCAGCCCACGAACATTGACAGGGTTTCATCCCGAGCAGTACTTC.

The rearrangement links TRBV20-1 to TRBJ1-3, with a weak D call TRBD1 (5 bases). Germline CDR1 and CDR2: DFQATT and SNEGSKA (reference sequence). V was cut by 3 bases and J by 0 bases, with 15 bases left in between. This CDR3 has 16 amino acids. The CDR3 bases are TGCAGTGCTAGCACCGCGACAGTGAGCTCTGGAAACACCATATATTTT. Protein: CSASTATVSSGNTIYF.

Concerning this clonotype: A clone one base away is much larger, so this may be a read error. The chain links TRBV19 to TRBJ2-7; 9 nucleotides align to TRBD2. The junction had 5 bases not matched to a gene; V was cut back by 2 bases and J by 3 bases. The V gene's germline CDR1 is LNHDA and CDR2 SQIVND (reference sequence). This CDR3 region has 15 residues. The CDR3 is CASSILELAGYEQYF. The CDR3 coding sequence is TGTGCCAGTAGTATATTGGAACTAGCGGGCTACGAGCAGTACTTC.

This clonotype occurred many times. The chain combines TRBV19 with TRBJ1-2, with TRBD1 as a possible D gene (6 bases). CDR3 length: 16 residues. Germline V lookup: CDR1 LNHDA, CDR2 SQIVND (reference sequence). The germline V and J ends were trimmed by 5 bases and 4 bases, with 20 bases remaining between them. CDR3 in amino acids: CASSYDGQKTLYGYTF. The DNA of the CDR3 is TGTGCCAGTAGTTACGATGGACAGAAGACTCTCTATGGCTACACCTTC.

The table lists this clonotype with many counts. V is TRBV12-3 or TRBV12-4 and J is TRBJ1-5; TRBD1 aligns across 8 bases. CDR3 length: 15 amino acids. J lost 1 base, V lost 6 bases, and 5 bases had no gene match. The DNA of the CDR3 is TGTGCCAGCAGGATAGGACAGGGAAGCAATCAGCCCCAGCATTTT. It translates to CASRIGQGSNQPQHF.

This clonotype was counted at least ten times. This chain connects TRBV20-1 to TRBJ1-5, with D perhaps matching TRBD1 (6 bases). The CDR3 is 14 residues long. CDR1 and CDR2 from the germline V gene are DFQATT and SNEGSKA (reference sequence). Trimming removed 6 bases at V and 2 bases at J, with 14 bases between. The CDR3 nucleotides are TGCAGTGCCAGCCCAGGGGTGGGCAATCAGCCCCAGCATTTT. It specifies CSASPGVGNQPQHF.

This clonotype has a count of ten or more. The chain couples TRBV20-1 to TRBJ1-6, with 8 bases fitting TRBD1. J gave up 9 bases and V 0 bases, and 4 bases lay outside the gene matches. The germline V gene has CDR1 DFQATT and CDR2 SNEGSKA (reference sequence). This CDR3 has 14 residues. The CDR3 reads CSARDRDRISPLHF. In nucleotides, the CDR3 is TGCAGTGCTAGAGACCGGGACAGGATTTCACCCCTCCACTTT.

The chain is built from TRBV29-1 and TRBJ2-7; 10 bases map to TRBD1. The V gene's germline CDR1 is SQVTM and CDR2 ANQGSEA. This CDR3 region has 15 residues. Losses at the gene ends were 5 bases for V and 5 bases for J; bases not matched to a gene: 12. This chain's CDR3 is CSVKLGQGIRNEQYF. In nucleotides, the CDR3 is TGCAGCGTTAAACTGGGACAGGGGATTCGGAACGAGCAGTACTTC.

This clonotype has a count of ten or more. The J gene is TRBJ1-2, the V gene TRBV12-3 or TRBV12-4; 7 bases agree with TRBD1. CDR3 length: 14 residues. The junction had 6 bases not matched to a gene; V was cut back by 4 bases and J by 4 bases. CDR3 residues: CASSYSGTVYGYTF. DNA for the CDR3: TGTGCCAGCAGTTACTCCGGGACAGTCTATGGCTACACCTTC.

CDR3 sequence (DNA): TGTGCCAGCAGCTTAGTCAGGGGGCGAGGCGAGCAGTACTTC. Translating gives CASSLVRGRGEQYF. The chain links TRBV7-9 to TRBJ2-7; 8 bases align to TRBD1. Germline assignment: CDR1 SEHNR and CDR2 FQNEAQ (reference sequence). The CDR3 is made up of 14 amino acids. The trim removed 1 base at V and 6 bases at J, leaving 5 bases unmatched.

This clonotype was seen a handful of times. V gene TRBV12-3 or TRBV12-4 combines with J gene TRBJ1-5, with TRBD1 as a possible D gene (5 bases). Between the trimmed V and J ends, which lost 7 bases and 7 bases, there was a span of 17 bases. This CDR3 is 14 amino acids long. The CDR3 region is CASTDGPGWQPQHF. CDR3 coding DNA: TGTGCCAGCACCGACGGTCCAGGGTGGCAGCCCCAGCATTTT.

This clonotype was found a few times. The DNA of the CDR3 is TGTGCCAGCAGCGCAACGGGCCCTGGCTCCGATGGCTACACCTTC. It encodes CASSATGPGSDGYTF. This chain uses TRBV9 with TRBJ1-2, with no clear D. This CDR3 contains 15 residues. The ends were cut back, 3 bases at V and 6 bases at J, with 18 bases in the middle. Germline values: CDR1 SGDLS, CDR2 YYNGEE.

This clonotype was observed a handful of times. For the CDR3, the DNA is TGTGCCAGCAGTTTCCCGACGGGACAGGCTCTTGGGGGCTACACCTTC. Translated, it gives CASSFPTGQALGGYTF. The rearrangement joins TRBV11-2 to TRBJ1-2; 8 bases line up with TRBD1. Trimming cost V 6 bases and J 8 bases; bases outside gene matches: 17. From germline, CDR1 is SGHAT and CDR2 FQNNGV. The CDR3 sequence is 16 residues long.

This chain connects TRBV10-3 to TRBJ1-1; D is possibly TRBD1 (6 bases). Trimming took off 11 bases at V and 3 bases at J, with 16 bases between the two ends. The CDR3 is 13 amino acids. Germline V lookup: CDR1 ENHRY, CDR2 SYGVKD. Written as DNA, the CDR3 is TGTGCCGCGCGCCGGGACACGGACACTGAAGCTTTCTTT. It codes for CAARRDTDTEAFF.

In this sample, this clonotype turned up a few times. This could be a read error, since a much larger clone is one nucleotide away. The rearrangement joins TRBV20-1 to TRBJ2-7; 8 bases align to TRBD1. After removal of 2 bases from V and 7 bases from J, the junction contained 4 bases not matched to a gene. This CDR3 is 12 amino acids long. CDR1 is DFQATT and CDR2 is SNEGSKA in the germline V gene (reference sequence). CDR3 DNA sequence: TGCAGTGCTAGACAGGGGGCGGGGGAGCAGTACTTC. As protein: CSARQGAGEQYF.

As regards this clonotype: One base away lies a much larger clone, so this may be a sequencing read error. The chain employs TRBV7-8 and TRBJ2-5, with D perhaps assigned TRBD1 or TRBD2 (6 bases each). Germline lookup yields CDR1 SGHVS and CDR2 FQNEAQ. Trimming took off 6 bases at V and 0 bases at J, with 20 bases between the two ends. The CDR3 loop spans 17 amino acids. DNA of the CDR3: TGTGCCAGCAGAAACGGGTTAACGGGGGCGTACCAAGAGACCCAGTACTTC. Its translation is CASRNGLTGAYQETQYF. The full variable domain, completed using reference TRBV7-8 and TRBJ2-5, is GAGVSQSPRYKVAKRGQDVALRCDPISGHVSLFWYQQALGQGPEFLTYFQNEAQLDKSGLPSDRFFAERPEGSVSTLKIQRTQQEDSAVYLCASRNGLTGAYQETQYFGPGTRLLVL.

This clonotype was observed many times. This chain joins TRBV12-3 or TRBV12-4 and TRBJ2-7; 14 positions agree with TRBD2. The CDR3 has 15 residues. J lost 0 bases, V lost 9 bases, and 4 bases had no gene match. The CDR3 DNA follows: TGTGCCAGTAGTGGGACTAGCGGGAGCTCCTACGAGCAGTACTTC. It specifies CASSGTSGSSYEQYF.

There are many counts of this clonotype. This sequence joins TRBV7-9 and TRBJ2-5; 9 nucleotides line up with TRBD2. The CDR3 contains 16 residues. Germline values: CDR1 SEHNR, CDR2 FQNEAQ (reference sequence). J lost 5 bases, V lost 6 bases, and 13 bases had no gene match. CDR3 loop: CASRPAGSSGIETQYF. The CDR3 nucleotides are TGTGCCAGCAGGCCTGCTGGGTCTAGCGGGATTGAGACCCAGTACTTC.

The table lists this clonotype with many counts. The chain has TRBV9 and TRBJ1-2; TRBD1 matches at 10 bases. The CDR3 is 16 amino acids. Germline loops: CDR1 SGDLS, CDR2 YYNGEE. J was trimmed by 3 bases and V by 6 bases; bases with no gene match: 11. In DNA, the CDR3 is TGTGCCAGCACCCCGGGACAGGGGATGGAGGACTATGGCTACACCTTC. Translation gives CASTPGQGMEDYGYTF.

The chain has TRBV7-3 and TRBJ2-7, with 9 bases aligning to TRBD2. CDR1 is SGHTA, CDR2 FQGTGA, per germline. Trimming took 7 bases from V and 2 from J; bases not matched to a gene: 9. The CDR3 contains 15 residues. The CDR3 DNA sequence: TGTGCCAGCAAACTCGGCGGGGGGGGACCCTACGAGCAGTACTTC. Protein product: CASKLGGGGPYEQYF.

This clonotype was detected ten times or more. The chain combines TRBV9 with TRBJ1-1; the match to TRBD1 covers 9 bases. The CDR3 is made up of 17 amino acids. Germline CDR1 SGDLS, CDR2 YYNGEE. With V trimmed by 4 bases and J by 4 bases, 14 bases remained unmatched. The CDR3 sequence: CASSMLVQGAGSTEAFF. The DNA for the CDR3 is TGTGCCAGCAGCATGTTGGTACAGGGGGCTGGGAGCACTGAAGCTTTCTTT.

This clonotype was picked up a small number of times. An end of the junction differs from the germline gene, which may be a read error. This rearrangement joins TRBV15 to TRBJ2-7, with 7 positions matching TRBD1. Germline-derived CDR1 and CDR2 are LNHNV and YYDKDF (reference sequence). This CDR3 is 15 amino acids long. CDR3 DNA: TGTGCCACCAGCAGACTCCCGGGACAGTGGTACGAGCGGTACTTC. Protein sequence: CATSRLPGQWYERYF.

The genes are TRBV7-2 and TRBJ1-5, with D maybe TRBD1 (5 bases). V shed 4 bases and J shed 9 bases, with 19 bases lying between them. Germline V gene data show CDR1 as SGHTA and CDR2 as FQGNSA. The CDR3 totals 15 residues. The CDR3 sequence is CASSWTKGPGWPQHF. The CDR3 DNA is TGTGCCAGCAGCTGGACCAAGGGGCCTGGATGGCCCCAGCATTTT.